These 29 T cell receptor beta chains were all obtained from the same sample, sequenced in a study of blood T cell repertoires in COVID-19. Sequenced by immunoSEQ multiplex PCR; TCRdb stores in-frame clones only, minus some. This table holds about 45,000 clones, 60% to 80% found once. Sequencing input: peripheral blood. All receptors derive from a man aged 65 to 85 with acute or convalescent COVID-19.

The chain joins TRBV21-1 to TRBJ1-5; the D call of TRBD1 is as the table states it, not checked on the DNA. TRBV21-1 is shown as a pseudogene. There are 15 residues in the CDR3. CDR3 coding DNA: TGTGCCAGCAGCAAAGGCCTAGAGGGGGCCAGGCCCCAGCATTTT. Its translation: CASSKGLEGARPQHF.

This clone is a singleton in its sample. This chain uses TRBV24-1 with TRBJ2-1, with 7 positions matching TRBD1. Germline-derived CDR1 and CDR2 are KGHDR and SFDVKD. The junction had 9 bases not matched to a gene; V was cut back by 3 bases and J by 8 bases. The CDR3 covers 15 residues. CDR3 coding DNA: TGTGCCACCAGTGATCGGACAGGTCGGGCCGATGAGCAGTTCTTC. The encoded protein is CATSDRTGRADEQFF.

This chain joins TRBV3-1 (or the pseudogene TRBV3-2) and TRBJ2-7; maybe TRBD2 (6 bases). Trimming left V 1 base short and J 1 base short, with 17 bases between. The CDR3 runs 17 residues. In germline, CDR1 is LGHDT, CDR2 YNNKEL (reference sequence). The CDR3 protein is CASSQVGAGMGSYEQYF. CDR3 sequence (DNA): TGTGCCAGCAGCCAAGTTGGGGCGGGGATGGGATCCTACGAGCAGTACTTC.

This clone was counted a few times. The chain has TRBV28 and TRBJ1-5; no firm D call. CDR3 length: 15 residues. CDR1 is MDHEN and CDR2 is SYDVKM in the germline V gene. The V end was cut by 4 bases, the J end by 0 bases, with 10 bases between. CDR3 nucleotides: TGTGCCAGCAGTTCCACGGCGGTTAGCAATCAGCCCCAGCATTTT. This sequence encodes CASSSTAVSNQPQHF.

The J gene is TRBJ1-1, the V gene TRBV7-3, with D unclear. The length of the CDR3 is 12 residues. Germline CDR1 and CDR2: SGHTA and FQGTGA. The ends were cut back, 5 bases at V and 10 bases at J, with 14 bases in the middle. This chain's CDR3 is CASSTSPPGAFF. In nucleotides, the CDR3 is TGTGCCAGCAGCACGAGCCCGCCCGGAGCTTTCTTT.

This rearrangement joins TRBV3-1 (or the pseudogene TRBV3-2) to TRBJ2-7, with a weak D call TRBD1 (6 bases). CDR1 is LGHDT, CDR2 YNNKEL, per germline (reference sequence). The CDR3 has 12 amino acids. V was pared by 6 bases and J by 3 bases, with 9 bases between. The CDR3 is CASRQGSYEQYF. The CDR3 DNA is TGTGCCAGCAGACAGGGAAGCTACGAGCAGTACTTC.

The CDR3 region is CASSLSGGRTEAFF. CDR3 sequence (DNA): TGTGCCAGCAGTCTCTCAGGGGGCCGAACTGAAGCTTTCTTT. This chain uses TRBV6-2 or TRBV6-3 with TRBJ1-1; 8 bases are a match to TRBD1. In germline, CDR1 is MNHEY, CDR2 SVGEGT. The J segment lost 5 bases and the V segment lost 5 bases, leaving 7 bases of the junction unmatched. This CDR3 has 14 amino acids.

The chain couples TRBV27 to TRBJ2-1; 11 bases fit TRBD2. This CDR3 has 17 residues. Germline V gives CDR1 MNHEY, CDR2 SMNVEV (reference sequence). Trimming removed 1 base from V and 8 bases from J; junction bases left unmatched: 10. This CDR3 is CASSLYLTSGAPYEQFF. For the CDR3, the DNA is TGTGCCAGCAGTTTATACTTGACTAGCGGGGCGCCATATGAGCAGTTCTTC.

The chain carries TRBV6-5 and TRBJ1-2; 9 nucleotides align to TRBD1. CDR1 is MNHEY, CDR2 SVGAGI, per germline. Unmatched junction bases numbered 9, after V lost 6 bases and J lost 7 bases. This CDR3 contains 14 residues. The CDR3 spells CASRFTGGVSGYTF. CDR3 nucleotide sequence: TGTGCCAGCAGGTTCACAGGGGGCGTCTCTGGCTACACCTTC.

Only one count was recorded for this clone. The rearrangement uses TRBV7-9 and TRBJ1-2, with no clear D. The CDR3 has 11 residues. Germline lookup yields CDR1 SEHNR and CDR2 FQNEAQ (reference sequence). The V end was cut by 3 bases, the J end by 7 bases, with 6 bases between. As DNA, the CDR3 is TGTGCCAGCAGCTTCTTCGGTGGCTACACCTTC. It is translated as CASSFFGGYTF.

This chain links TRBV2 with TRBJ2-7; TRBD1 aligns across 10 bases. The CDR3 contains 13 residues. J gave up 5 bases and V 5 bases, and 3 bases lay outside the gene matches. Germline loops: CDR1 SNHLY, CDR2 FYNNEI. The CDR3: CASSWTGGNEQYF. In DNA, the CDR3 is TGTGCCAGCAGTTGGACAGGGGGAAACGAGCAGTACTTC.

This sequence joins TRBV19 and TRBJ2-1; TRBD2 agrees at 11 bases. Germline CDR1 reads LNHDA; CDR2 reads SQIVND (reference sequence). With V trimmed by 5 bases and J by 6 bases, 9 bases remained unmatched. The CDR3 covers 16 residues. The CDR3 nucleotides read TGTGCCAGTAGTCCCCGGGACCTAGCGGGGGGCAATGAGCAGTTCTTC. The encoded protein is CASSPRDLAGGNEQFF.

Written as DNA, the CDR3 is TGTGCCAGTAGTCTTGGACAGGGGAATTCACCCCTCCACTTT. It codes for CASSLGQGNSPLHF. V usage is TRBV19 and J usage is TRBJ1-6; 9 positions match TRBD1. The germline V gene encodes CDR1 LNHDA and CDR2 SQIVND (reference sequence). V shed 5 bases and J 7 bases; nucleotides not matched to a gene: 3. The length of the CDR3 is 14 residues.

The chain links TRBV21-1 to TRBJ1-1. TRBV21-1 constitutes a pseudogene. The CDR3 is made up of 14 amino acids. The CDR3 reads CASSKERGGTEAFF. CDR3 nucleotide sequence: TGTGCCAGCAGCAAAGAGAGGGGAGGAACTGAAGCTTTCTTT.

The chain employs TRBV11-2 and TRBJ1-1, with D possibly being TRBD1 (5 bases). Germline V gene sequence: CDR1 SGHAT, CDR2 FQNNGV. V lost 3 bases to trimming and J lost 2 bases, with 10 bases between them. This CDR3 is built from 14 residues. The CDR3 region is CASSFGGFNTEAFF. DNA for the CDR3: TGTGCCAGCAGCTTTGGGGGGTTTAACACTGAAGCTTTCTTT.

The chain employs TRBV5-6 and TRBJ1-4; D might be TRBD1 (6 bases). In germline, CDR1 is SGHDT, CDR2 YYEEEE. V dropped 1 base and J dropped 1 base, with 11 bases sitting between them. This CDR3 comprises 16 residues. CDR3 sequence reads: CASSLPQGGTNEKLFF. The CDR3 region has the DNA TGTGCCAGCAGCTTGCCACAGGGTGGAACTAATGAAAAACTGTTTTTT.

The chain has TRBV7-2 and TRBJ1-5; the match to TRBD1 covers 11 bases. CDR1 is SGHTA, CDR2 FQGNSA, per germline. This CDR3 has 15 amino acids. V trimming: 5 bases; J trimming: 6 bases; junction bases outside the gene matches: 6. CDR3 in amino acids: CASSPRTGGVQPQHF. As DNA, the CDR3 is TGTGCCAGCAGCCCCCGGACAGGGGGCGTTCAGCCCCAGCATTTT.

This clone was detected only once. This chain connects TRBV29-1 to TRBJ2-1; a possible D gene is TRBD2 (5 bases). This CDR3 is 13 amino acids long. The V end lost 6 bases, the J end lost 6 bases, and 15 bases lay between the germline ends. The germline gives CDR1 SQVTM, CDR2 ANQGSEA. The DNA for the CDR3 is TGCAGCGTCCCAAAAGACCGGGGCAATGAGCAGTTCTTC. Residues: CSVPKDRGNEQFF.

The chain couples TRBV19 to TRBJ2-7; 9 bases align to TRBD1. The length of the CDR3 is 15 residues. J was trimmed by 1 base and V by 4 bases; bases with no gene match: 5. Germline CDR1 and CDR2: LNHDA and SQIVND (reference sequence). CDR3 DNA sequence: TGTGCCAGTAGTAAATCCGGGACAGGGTCCTACGAGCAGTACTTC. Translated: CASSKSGTGSYEQYF.

The CDR3 sequence: CASSLVLWQPQHF. DNA for the CDR3: TGCGCCAGCAGCCTAGTTTTGTGGCAGCCCCAGCATTTT. The genes are TRBV4-1 and TRBJ1-5; no clear D. There are 13 residues in the CDR3. The V gene's germline CDR1 is MGHRA and CDR2 YSYEKL. Trimming stripped 4 bases from V and 7 bases from J, with 11 bases between.

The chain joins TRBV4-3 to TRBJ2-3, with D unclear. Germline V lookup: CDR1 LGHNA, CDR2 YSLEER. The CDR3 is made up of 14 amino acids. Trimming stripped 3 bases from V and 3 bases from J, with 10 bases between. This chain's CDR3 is CASSQSAPTDTQYF. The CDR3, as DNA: TGCGCCAGCAGCCAGTCTGCGCCGACAGATACGCAGTATTTT.

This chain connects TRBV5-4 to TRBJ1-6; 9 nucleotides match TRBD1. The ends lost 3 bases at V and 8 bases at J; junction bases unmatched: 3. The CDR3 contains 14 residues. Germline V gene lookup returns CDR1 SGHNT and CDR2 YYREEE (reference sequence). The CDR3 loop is CASSYDRGDSPLHF. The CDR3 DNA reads TGTGCCAGCAGCTATGACAGGGGGGATTCACCCCTCCACTTT.

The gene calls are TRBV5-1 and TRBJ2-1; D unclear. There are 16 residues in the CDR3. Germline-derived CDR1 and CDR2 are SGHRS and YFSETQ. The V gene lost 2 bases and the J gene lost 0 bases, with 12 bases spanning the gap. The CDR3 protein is CASSFGQASSYNEQFF. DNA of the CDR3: TGCGCCAGCAGCTTTGGGCAGGCCAGCTCCTACAATGAGCAGTTCTTC.

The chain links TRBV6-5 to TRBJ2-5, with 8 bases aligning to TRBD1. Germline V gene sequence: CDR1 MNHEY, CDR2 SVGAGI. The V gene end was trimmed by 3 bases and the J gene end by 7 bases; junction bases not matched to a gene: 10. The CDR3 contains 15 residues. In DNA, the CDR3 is TGTGCCAGCAGTTATAACAGGGGGATACCGCGGACCCAGTACTTC. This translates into CASSYNRGIPRTQYF.

This CDR3 reads CATSRSGTANSPLHF. CDR3 nucleotides: TGTGCCACCAGCAGAAGCGGGACCGCCAATTCACCCCTCCACTTT. V and J are TRBV15 and TRBJ1-6, with a tentative D call TRBD1 (5 bases). CDR1 is LNHNV and CDR2 is YYDKDF in the germline V gene (reference sequence). The V end was cut by 2 bases, the J end by 7 bases, with 12 bases between. The CDR3 contains 15 residues.

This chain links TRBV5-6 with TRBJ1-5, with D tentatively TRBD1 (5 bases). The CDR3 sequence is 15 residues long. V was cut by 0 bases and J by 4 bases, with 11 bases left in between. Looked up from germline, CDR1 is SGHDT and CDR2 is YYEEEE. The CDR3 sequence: CASSLGPGKNQPQHF. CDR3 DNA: TGTGCCAGCAGCTTGGGGCCAGGGAAAAATCAGCCCCAGCATTTT.

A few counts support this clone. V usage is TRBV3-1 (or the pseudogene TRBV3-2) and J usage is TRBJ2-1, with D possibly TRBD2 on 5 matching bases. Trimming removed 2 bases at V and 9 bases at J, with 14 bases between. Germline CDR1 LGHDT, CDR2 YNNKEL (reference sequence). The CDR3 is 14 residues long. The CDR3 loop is CASSQLRTVGEQFF. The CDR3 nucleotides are TGTGCCAGCAGCCAACTGAGGACTGTGGGTGAGCAGTTCTTC.

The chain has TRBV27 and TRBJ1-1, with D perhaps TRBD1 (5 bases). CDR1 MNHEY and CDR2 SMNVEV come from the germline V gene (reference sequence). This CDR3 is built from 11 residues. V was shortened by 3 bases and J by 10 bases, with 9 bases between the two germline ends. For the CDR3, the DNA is TGTGCCAGCAGTTTTGGCCAGGGAGCTTTCTTT. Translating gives CASSFGQGAFF.

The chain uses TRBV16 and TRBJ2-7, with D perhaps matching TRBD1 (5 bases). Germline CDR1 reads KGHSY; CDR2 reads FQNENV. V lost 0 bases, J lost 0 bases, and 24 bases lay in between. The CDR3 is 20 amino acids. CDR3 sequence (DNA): TGTGCCAGCAGCCAATCGAGTGGGGCAGGGTGGGTTACCGACTCCTACGAGCAGTACTTC. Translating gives CASSQSSGAGWVTDSYEQYF.